Below are 32 T cell receptor beta chains sequenced from a single sample in a study of technical replicates of blood from several donors. Sequencing was performed with immunoSEQ multiplex PCR; in TCRdb, only in-frame clones are kept and a portion is missing. In the table there are approximately 100,000 clones, around 95% of which are singletons. Specimen: T cells isolated from PBMCs. All receptors come from a human donor in good health.

This chain uses TRBV6-5 with TRBJ2-4; a weak D match, TRBD2 (6 bases). CDR1 and CDR2 from the germline V gene are MNHEY and SVGAGI. This CDR3 has 14 residues. V lost 5 bases and J lost 8, with 16 bases in between. The CDR3 DNA reads TGTGCCAGCAGTAAAAGCCGGGAGTCATACATTCAGTACTTC. Its translation: CASSKSRESYIQYF.

The chain combines TRBV19 with TRBJ2-6; D remains ambiguous. This CDR3 is built from 16 residues. Trimming took off 5 bases at V and 0 bases at J, with 11 bases between the two ends. CDR1 and CDR2 from the germline V gene are LNHDA and SQIVND (reference sequence). As DNA, the CDR3 is TGTGCCAGTAGTTTTCCGATGAGCTCTGGGGCCAACGTCCTGACTTTC. Amino acid sequence: CASSFPMSSGANVLTF.

The chain links TRBV7-6 to TRBJ2-2; 7 bases are shared with TRBD1. The junction had 6 bases not matched to a gene; V was cut back by 1 base and J by 4 bases. There are 16 residues in the CDR3. The germline V gene encodes CDR1 SGHVS and CDR2 FNYEAQ. CDR3 protein: CASSLVGGAGTGELFF. CDR3 in DNA: TGTGCCAGCAGCTTAGTAGGGGGCGCGGGCACCGGGGAGCTGTTTTTT.

This chain's CDR3 is CASRSPEGTPYEQYF. In DNA, the CDR3 is TGTGCCAGCAGGTCTCCGGAAGGGACACCTTACGAGCAGTACTTC. V gene TRBV2 combines with J gene TRBJ2-7, with D perhaps matching TRBD1 (6 bases). V was pared by 6 bases and J by 4 bases, with 19 bases between. Germline V gene sequence: CDR1 SNHLY, CDR2 FYNNEI. This CDR3 region has 15 residues. Filled out from reference TRBV2 and TRBJ2-7, the complete variable domain reads EPEVTQTPSHQVTQMGQEVILRCVPISNHLYFYWYRQILGQKVEFLVSFYNNEISEKSEIFDDQFSVERPDGSNFTLKIRSTKLEDSAMYFCASRSPEGTPYEQYFGPGTRLTVT.

This clone appeared a single time. This rearrangement joins TRBV5-1 to TRBJ2-5, with D perhaps matching TRBD1 (6 bases). Trimming removed 2 bases at V and 3 bases at J, with 8 bases between. Germline CDR1 SGHRS, CDR2 YFSETQ. The CDR3 is 13 residues long. CDR3 sequence reads: CASSFYREETQYF. CDR3 DNA: TGCGCCAGCAGCTTCTACAGGGAAGAGACCCAGTACTTC. Combining the CDR3 with reference TRBV5-1 and TRBJ2-5 gives the whole variable domain KAGVTQTPRYLIKTRGQQVTLSCSPISGHRSVSWYQQTPGQGLQFLFEYFSETQRNKGNFPGRFSGRQFSNSRSEMNVSTLELGDSALYLCASSFYREETQYFGPGTRLLVL.

The chain carries TRBV5-8 and TRBJ2-7, with D hard to call. V was shortened by 3 bases and J by 1 base, with 11 bases between the two germline ends. This CDR3 has 14 amino acids. The germline gives CDR1 SGHTS, CDR2 YDEGEE. The CDR3 spells CASSSSRQSYEQYF. CDR3 in DNA: TGTGCCAGCAGCTCCTCCAGACAATCCTACGAGCAGTACTTC.

CDR3 nucleotide sequence: TGTGCCAGTTCCCAGGGGGCCCTAAGGGAAAAACTGTTTTTT. It codes for CASSQGALREKLFF. This chain links TRBV19 with TRBJ1-4; 8 bases line up with TRBD1. The CDR3 sequence is 14 residues long. J was trimmed by 8 bases and V by 8 bases; bases with no gene match: 10. Germline CDR1 reads LNHDA; CDR2 reads SQIVND (reference sequence).

The rearrangement uses TRBV5-4 and TRBJ2-1; 9 bases are shared with TRBD2. Germline assignment: CDR1 SGHNT and CDR2 YYREEE (reference sequence). V shed 0 bases, J shed 7 bases, and the junction held 5 bases outside the gene matches. This CDR3 has 15 residues. This CDR3 is CASSLGSLAGNEQFF. For the CDR3, the DNA is TGTGCCAGCAGCTTGGGGTCGCTAGCGGGGAATGAGCAGTTCTTC.

The chain joins TRBV25-1 to TRBJ2-7; D remains ambiguous. This CDR3 region has 15 residues. V gave up 2 bases and J gave up 2 bases, with 13 bases separating them. Germline CDR1 reads MGHDK; CDR2 reads SYGVNS. This CDR3 reads CASSEGKSATYEQYF. DNA of the CDR3: TGTGCCAGCAGTGAAGGAAAGAGCGCTACCTACGAGCAGTACTTC.

The chain links TRBV6-6 to TRBJ2-7; TRBD2 agrees at 7 bases. The germline V gene has CDR1 MNHNY and CDR2 SVGAGI (reference sequence). The CDR3 is 13 residues long. J gave up 3 bases and V 10 bases, and 9 bases lay outside the gene matches. CDR3 in amino acids: CATAGEGIYEQYF. DNA for the CDR3: TGTGCCACCGCGGGGGAAGGGATCTACGAGCAGTACTTC.

The chain recombines TRBV5-5 with TRBJ2-7; 12 bases map to TRBD1. Germline V gene sequence: CDR1 SGHKS, CDR2 YYEKEE (reference sequence). The CDR3 has 15 amino acids. With V trimmed by 1 base and J by 7 bases, 6 bases remained unmatched. The DNA of the CDR3 is TGTGCCAGCAGCTTGATGGGACAGGGGGCATTTGAGCAGTACTTC. Amino acid sequence: CASSLMGQGAFEQYF.

The genes are TRBV6-6 and TRBJ1-2, with D hard to call. V gave up 0 bases and J gave up 6 bases, with 14 bases separating them. CDR1 is MNHNY and CDR2 is SVGAGI in the germline V gene (reference sequence). The CDR3 extends over 15 amino acids. CDR3 protein: CASSYSRRAVDGYTF. The CDR3 DNA reads TGTGCCAGCAGTTACTCCAGGAGGGCGGTGGATGGCTACACCTTC.

This chain uses TRBV6-6 with TRBJ1-1; D unresolved. V dropped 4 bases and J dropped 4 bases, with 16 bases sitting between them. This CDR3 has 15 amino acids. CDR1 is MNHNY and CDR2 is SVGAGI in the germline V gene (reference sequence). The CDR3 bases are TGTGCCAGCAGTTCCCCCCTCGGTGGTGGCACTGAAGCTTTCTTT. Translation gives CASSSPLGGGTEAFF.

This clone came up once. The V call is TRBV29-1, the J call TRBJ1-2; 8 positions agree with TRBD1. V lost 4 bases and J lost 7; bases outside the gene matches: 11. This CDR3 has 14 residues. Germline loops: CDR1 SQVTM, CDR2 ANQGSEA. CDR3 protein: CSVVDRENLSGYTF. CDR3 bases: TGCAGCGTTGTGGACAGGGAGAACTTGAGTGGCTACACCTTC.

The chain couples TRBV5-1 to TRBJ2-7, with TRBD2 matching 10 bases. Losses at the gene ends were 5 bases for V and 7 bases for J; bases not matched to a gene: 9. The CDR3 is made up of 14 amino acids. Germline V gives CDR1 SGHRS, CDR2 YFSETQ. CDR3 sequence: CASRDLAGGREQYF. In DNA, the CDR3 is TGCGCCAGCAGGGACTTAGCGGGAGGCCGGGAGCAGTACTTC.

This chain connects TRBV6-5 to TRBJ1-2, with D possibly TRBD1 on 6 matching bases. CDR3 size: 16 residues. Trimming removed 7 bases at V and 8 bases at J, with 26 bases between. Germline loops: CDR1 MNHEY, CDR2 SVGAGI. In nucleotides, the CDR3 is TGTGCCAGCAAATACTCGGGCAGGGGCTCTCGCATGGGCTACACCTTC. Its protein is CASKYSGRGSRMGYTF.

The chain carries TRBV6-5 and TRBJ2-3; D may be TRBD2 (6 bases). The germline gives CDR1 MNHEY, CDR2 SVGAGI. The CDR3 has 15 amino acids. Between the trimmed V and J ends, which lost 7 bases and 2 bases, there was a span of 16 bases. The CDR3 sequence: CASKDTAGITDTQYF. CDR3 bases: TGTGCCAGCAAGGATACAGCGGGTATCACAGATACGCAGTATTTT.

The chain has TRBV9 and TRBJ2-5, with 7 nucleotides matching TRBD1. Germline V lookup: CDR1 SGDLS, CDR2 YYNGEE. There are 15 residues in the CDR3. After removal of 0 bases from V and 5 bases from J, the junction contained 7 bases not matched to a gene. CDR3 sequence (DNA): TGTGCCAGCAGCGTAGGGATAGGGGGCCGGGAGACCCAGTACTTC. As protein: CASSVGIGGRETQYF.

J is TRBJ1-2 and V is TRBV30; D perhaps matches TRBD1 (5 bases). V was pared by 8 bases and J by 2 bases, with 12 bases between. The V gene's germline CDR1 is GTSNPN and CDR2 SVGIG (reference sequence). CDR3 length equals 12 residues. Here the CDR3 reads CARGAGNYGYTF. The CDR3 DNA reads TGTGCCCGTGGGGCCGGGAACTATGGCTACACCTTC.

This clone has just a few counts. The chain carries TRBV28 and TRBJ2-7, with 11 bases matching TRBD2. Germline CDR1 is MDHEN and CDR2 is SYDVKM. The CDR3 is 15 residues long. V lost 7 bases and J lost 7; bases outside the gene matches: 12. CDR3: CASTPLAGEVGEQYF. The CDR3 nucleotides read TGTGCCAGCACCCCACTAGCGGGAGAGGTGGGTGAGCAGTACTTC.

The chain employs TRBV6-1 and TRBJ2-5, with a weak D call TRBD1 (5 bases). Per germline, CDR1 MNHNS and CDR2 SASEGT. V lost 5 bases, J lost 1 base, and 14 bases lay in between. The CDR3 is 15 residues long. CDR3 bases: TGTGCCAGCAGTCTTGCTCAGGGATCCCAAGAGACCCAGTACTTC. It is translated as CASSLAQGSQETQYF.

The rearrangement links TRBV29-1 to TRBJ1-1; D gene unclear. This CDR3 region has 10 residues. CDR1 is SQVTM and CDR2 is ANQGSEA in the germline V gene. The V end was cut by 5 bases, the J end by 1 base, with 2 bases between. The chain's CDR3 is CSVQNTEAFF. DNA for the CDR3: TGCAGCGTTCAGAACACTGAAGCTTTCTTT.

The rearrangement links TRBV19 to TRBJ1-1, with D possibly being TRBD1 (6 bases). Trimming took off 5 bases at V and 5 bases at J, with 15 bases between the two ends. Germline CDR1 and CDR2: LNHDA and SQIVND (reference sequence). This CDR3 has 14 amino acids. The CDR3 reads CASSENEGDTEAFF. The DNA of the CDR3 is TGTGCCAGTAGTGAAAACGAGGGGGATACTGAAGCTTTCTTT.

This clone is a singleton in its sample. This chain links TRBV7-9 with TRBJ1-1; 10 bases align to TRBD1. CDR1 is SEHNR and CDR2 is FQNEAQ in the germline V gene (reference sequence). CDR3 size: 16 residues. With V trimmed by 5 bases and J by 4 bases, 10 bases remained unmatched. The CDR3: CASSRGTGAGSTEAFF. Written as DNA, the CDR3 is TGTGCCAGCAGCCGTGGGACAGGGGCAGGTAGCACTGAAGCTTTCTTT.

The genes are TRBV23-1 and TRBJ1-1; 9 nucleotides align to TRBD1. TRBV23-1 is reported as an ORF; its role is uncertain. CDR3 length: 14 amino acids. Germline trimming cut 8 bases from V and 4 bases from J; bases unmatched to any gene: 8. CDR3 protein: CASGPRQGGTEAFF. The CDR3 nucleotides are TGCGCCAGCGGCCCGAGACAGGGGGGCACTGAAGCTTTCTTT.

This chain connects TRBV28 to TRBJ2-1, with D perhaps matching TRBD1 (7 bases). The germline V gene encodes CDR1 MDHEN and CDR2 SYDVKM. The CDR3 covers 15 residues. V was clipped by 2 bases and J by 4 bases, with 12 bases between them. This chain's CDR3 is CASSLPGGTYNEQFF. CDR3 sequence (DNA): TGTGCCAGCAGTTTACCAGGGGGGACATACAATGAGCAGTTCTTC.

In its sample, this clone was seen once. V is TRBV2 and J is TRBJ2-3; 9 bases fit TRBD2. The CDR3 extends over 15 amino acids. Losses at the gene ends were 5 bases for V and 5 bases for J; bases not matched to a gene: 8. CDR1 and CDR2 from the germline V gene are SNHLY and FYNNEI. The CDR3 sequence: CASSPGGGVIDTQYF. For the CDR3, the DNA is TGTGCCAGCAGTCCCGGCGGGGGGGTCATAGATACGCAGTATTTT.

The chain couples TRBV7-2 to TRBJ2-3; the D gene is possibly TRBD2 (5 bases). Trimming left V 1 base short and J 2 bases short, with 13 bases between. Germline CDR1 is SGHTA and CDR2 is FQGNSA. The CDR3 has 16 residues. CDR3 DNA: TGTGCCAGCAGCTTAGATAACGGGGAACTCACAGATACGCAGTATTTT. Translation gives CASSLDNGELTDTQYF.

This rearrangement joins TRBV5-1 to TRBJ2-5; 9 nucleotides agree with TRBD2. CDR3 length: 16 amino acids. Germline V gene lookup returns CDR1 SGHRS and CDR2 YFSETQ. The junction had 10 bases not matched to a gene; V was cut back by 0 bases and J by 7 bases. The CDR3: CASSLVGGREIGTQYF. The CDR3 region has the DNA TGCGCCAGCAGCTTGGTTGGCGGGAGGGAAATCGGGACCCAGTACTTC.

Remarks on this clone: A read error may produce the germline difference seen at one junction end. This chain joins TRBV27 and TRBJ1-2; D is perhaps TRBD1 (6 bases). The CDR3 is 11 residues long. Germline V gene data show CDR1 as MNHEY and CDR2 as SMNVEV (reference sequence). CDR3 DNA sequence: TGTGCCACCAAGGACAGAAACTATCTAATCTTC. Protein: CATKDRNYLIF.

The chain's CDR3 is CASSAGLLEAFF. Written as DNA, the CDR3 is TGTGCCAGTAGTGCGGGGCTGTTAGAAGCTTTCTTT. The chain couples TRBV19 to TRBJ1-1; possible D gene TRBD1, 5 bases. Deletions cut 5 bases from V and 8 bases from J, with 12 bases between. CDR1 is LNHDA, CDR2 SQIVND, per germline (reference sequence). The CDR3 runs to 12 residues.

This chain links TRBV18 with TRBJ2-7; perhaps TRBD1 as D (5 bases). The germline V gene has CDR1 KGHSH and CDR2 LQKENI. The CDR3 loop spans 17 amino acids. Trimming removed 0 bases from V and 1 base from J, with 16 bases in between. The CDR3 sequence is CASSPPPRQQPSYEQYF. In DNA, the CDR3 is TGTGCCAGCTCACCACCTCCGAGACAGCAACCTTCCTACGAGCAGTACTTC. Supplemented by reference TRBV18 and TRBJ2-7, the full variable domain reads NAGVMQNPRHLVRRRGQEARLRCSPMKGHSHVYWYRQLPEEGLKFMVYLQKENIIDESGMPKERFSAEFPKEGPSILRIQQVVRGDSAAYFCASSPPPRQQPSYEQYFGPGTRLTVT.